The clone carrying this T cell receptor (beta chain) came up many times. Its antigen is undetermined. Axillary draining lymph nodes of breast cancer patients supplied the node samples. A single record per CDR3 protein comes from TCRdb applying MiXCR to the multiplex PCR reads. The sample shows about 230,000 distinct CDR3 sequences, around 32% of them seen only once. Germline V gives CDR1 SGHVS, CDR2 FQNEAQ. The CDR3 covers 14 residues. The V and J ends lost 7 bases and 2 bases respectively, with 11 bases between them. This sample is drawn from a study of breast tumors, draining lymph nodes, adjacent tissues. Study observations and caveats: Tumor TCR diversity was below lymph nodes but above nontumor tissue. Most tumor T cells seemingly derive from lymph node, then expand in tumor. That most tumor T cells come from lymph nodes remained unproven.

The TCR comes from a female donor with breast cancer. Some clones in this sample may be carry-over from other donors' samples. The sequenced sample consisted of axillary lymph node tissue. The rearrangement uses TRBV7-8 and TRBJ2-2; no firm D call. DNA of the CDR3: TGTGCCAGCACCGGGCTAGATAACACCGGGGAGCTGTTTTTT. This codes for CASTGLDNTGELFF.